This TCR beta chain was profiled in a study of T cell responses to AZD1222 COVID-19 vaccine (dated by TCRdb to the early 2020s). About the investigation overall: Because spike-specific TCR depth and breadth did not differ between the two schedules, AZD1222 recipients who got a second dose at roughly 4 weeks were pooled with those who got a second dose at roughly 12 weeks. A total of 233 trial participants underwent TCR sequencing, of whom under 220 had received two doses of AZD1222 and about 26 had received two doses of the MenACWY control vaccine. Enrollment into the trials was organized by age into subgroups of 18-55, 56-69 and 70-plus years, and those subgroups contained 148, 28 and 57 TCR-sequenced participants, respectively. On the study overall, not on this receptor specifically: Reportedly, close to half of the unique spike-specific TCRs recognized epitopes lying outside the regions that are mutated in the B.1.351 and B.1.1.7 variants. Conclusions about previously exposed vaccinees are limited because only six or seven AZD1222 recipients were SARS-CoV-2 seropositive at baseline. No day 14 peak-response samples were available, so repertoires were characterized only after the peak T cell response. CD4 TCRs associated with the vaccine covered the entire spike protein, and the dominant responses were in regions 160-218 and 743-854. The 56-69-year group was small, and its depth increase did not reach significance, likely because of low power. Participants were mostly white British and included more females than males, and it was suggested by the authors that clonal diversity may have been underestimated. Spike-specific TCR breadth and depth rose significantly after two AZD1222 doses compared with day 0 and with MenACWY recipients.

Details on this clone: Its antigen has not been determined. Base qualities are missing; no much larger clone stands one base away.

The germline V gene provides CDR1 SGHRS and CDR2 YFSETQ. Reading from cysteine to phenylalanine, the CDR3 counts 14 amino acids. Only the CDR3 DNA is retained, 42 bases long and in frame from the first base. V is reduced by 1 base and J by 2 bases, leaving a spacing of 9 bases between them. The CDR3 regions of human TCRbeta chains were subjected to immunosequencing. On the study's bioinformatics: TCRs in the repertoires were compared against a reference library of SARS-CoV-2-specific TCRs that had been generated with the MIRA antigen-specificity platform. Breadth was defined as the fraction of unique TCRs that were SARS-CoV-2-associated, and depth was defined as the fraction of total T cells that were SARS-CoV-2-associated. Using the MIRA data, each spike-specific TCR was assigned both to the spike region to which the TCR was reactive and to a CD4 or CD8 class. Log10-transformed breadth and depth values were compared by one-way ANOVA with Sidak's multiple comparisons tests. TCRdb mirrors the immuneACCESS table, restricted to in-frame sequences. Some clones are absent from its copies; in checked studies, under half trace to an unresolved V gene, and the reason for the others is unknown. That table is the source of V, J and clone size, and D and trimming were worked out from the DNA. This sample is represented by over 130,000 clones; more than 85% of them were singletons. The biggest ten clones account for 4% to 5.5% of the sample.

What this sample's time point label stands for: baseline before first vaccination. Samples from vaccinated people were obtained from the UK trials COV001 and COV002, which included a single-blind randomized controlled phase 2/3 trial of AZD1222 (ChAdOx1 nCoV-19) in healthy adults. Trial participant PBMC samples were collected at day 0 and day 28 after the second dose for TCRbeta chain sequencing. Specimen: peripheral blood, collected on day 0 of AZD1222 vaccination. This clonotype originated in an adult in good health. The V and J genes are TRBV5-1 and TRBJ1-1; TRBD1 might be the D gene, on 5 matching bases. CDR3 region: CASSLSGTNTEAFF. The nucleotides read TGCGCCAGCAGCTTGTCAGGGACCAACACTGAAGCTTTCTTT.